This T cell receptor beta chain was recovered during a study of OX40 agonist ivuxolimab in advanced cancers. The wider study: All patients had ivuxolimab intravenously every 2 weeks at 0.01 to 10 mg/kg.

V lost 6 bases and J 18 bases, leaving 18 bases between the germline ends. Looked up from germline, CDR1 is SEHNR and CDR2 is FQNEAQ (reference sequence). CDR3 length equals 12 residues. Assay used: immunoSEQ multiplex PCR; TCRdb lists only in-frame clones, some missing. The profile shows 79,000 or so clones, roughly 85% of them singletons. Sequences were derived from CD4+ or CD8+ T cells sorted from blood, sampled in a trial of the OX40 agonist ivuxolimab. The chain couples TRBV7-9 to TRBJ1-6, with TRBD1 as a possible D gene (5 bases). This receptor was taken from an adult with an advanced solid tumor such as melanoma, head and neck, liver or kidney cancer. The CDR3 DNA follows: TGTGCCAGCAGTCCTACAGACAGTCATGCCCACTTT. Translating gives CASSPTDSHAHF.